This paragraph covers one T cell receptor beta chain sequence. Under the authors' procedure: Reference gene primer amplification gave nucleated cell count estimates. Measured with immunoSEQ multiplex PCR; TCRdb has only the in-frame clones, and not every one. V and J calls and clone size are given by that table; D and trimming were obtained from the DNA. The sample yields around 64,000 clones, roughly 84% seen once. This CDR3 contains 18 residues. V lost 1 base and J lost 0; bases outside the gene matches: 7. CDR1 is LNHNV, CDR2 YYDKDF, per germline (reference sequence). This sample is drawn from a study of blood T cell repertoires in COVID-19. Study-level background: Both acute and convalescent COVID-19 samples were obtained from the United States, Italy and Spain. The cDNA or gDNA used as material had been derived from T cells, B-cell-depleted T cells, or PBMCs.

Sequences were obtained from peripheral blood. The chain joins TRBV15 to TRBJ2-1; 9 bases are shared with TRBD2. This receptor was taken from a woman under 30 with acute or convalescent COVID-19. The DNA for the CDR3 is TGTGCCACCAGCAGAGGAGTGAATAGCGGGAGCTCCTACAATGAGCAGTTCTTC. This gives the protein CATSRGVNSGSSYNEQFF.